These 12 T cell receptor beta chains were sequenced from one sample in a study of T-cell memory formation after mild COVID-19. One entry per CDR3 protein results from TCRdb running MiXCR on the 5' RACE reads. The sample lists tens of thousands of distinct CDR3 sequences; roughly an eighth were seen once. Sequencing used PBMCs or a T cell subset sorted from them (not recorded which). The receptor source for this set is an adult woman who had mild COVID-19 (a few samples of this study predate the infection). Cell type and time point are not known.

In its sample, this clonotype was seen a few times. The chain couples TRBV6-6 to TRBJ2-7; 10 nucleotides line up with TRBD1. V gave up 5 bases and J gave up 3 bases; unmatched junction bases: 7. Per the germline V gene, CDR1 is MNHNY and CDR2 is SVGAGI (reference sequence). This CDR3 is 15 amino acids long. In nucleotides, the CDR3 is TGTGCCAGCAGTCATCCCGGGACAGGGGACTACGAGCAGTACTTC. Translation: CASSHPGTGDYEQYF.

This clonotype was seen a few times. The rearrangement links TRBV7-2 to TRBJ2-3; TRBD2 agrees at 13 bases. Germline V gene sequence: CDR1 SGHTA, CDR2 FQGNSA. The V segment lost 5 bases and the J segment 5 bases; nucleotides outside the gene matches: 10. This CDR3 is 17 amino acids long. CDR3 in DNA: TGTGCCAGCAGCGTCCTTGGACTAGCGGGAGCCCTAGATACGCAGTATTTT. This gives the protein CASSVLGLAGALDTQYF.

The chain recombines TRBV7-6 with TRBJ2-1; 7 nucleotides match TRBD2. V lost 5 bases, J lost 6 bases, and 10 bases stayed unmatched. Germline loops: CDR1 SGHVS, CDR2 FNYEAQ. This CDR3 has 15 residues. The CDR3 DNA follows: TGTGCCAGCAGCGTCGGACTAGGGGTAGGCAATGAGCAGTTCTTC. Amino acids: CASSVGLGVGNEQFF.

The rearrangement links TRBV29-1 to TRBJ2-7; 11 nucleotides align to TRBD1. V gave up 4 bases and J gave up 6 bases; unmatched junction bases: 11. From germline, CDR1 is SQVTM and CDR2 ANQGSEA. The CDR3 runs to 15 residues. The CDR3 is CSVGNWTGGAGEQYF. DNA for the CDR3: TGCAGCGTTGGGAACTGGACAGGGGGCGCGGGCGAGCAGTACTTC.

This clonotype showed up just a few times. The chain has TRBV6-2 or TRBV6-3 and TRBJ2-3; D unclear. CDR1 and CDR2 from the germline V gene are MNHEY and SVGEGT. V lost 6 bases to trimming and J lost 2 bases, with 3 bases between them. This CDR3 comprises 11 residues. CDR3 amino acids: CASSHTDTQYF. The CDR3 coding sequence is TGTGCCAGCAGCCACACAGATACGCAGTATTTT.

This chain connects TRBV23-1 to TRBJ1-1, with a possible D match to TRBD1 (6 bases). TRBV23-1 is classed as an ORF, of uncertain function. V was cut by 4 bases and J by 1 base, with 16 bases left in between. CDR3 length: 16 amino acids. DNA of the CDR3: TGCGCCAGCAGTCTAATACGGACAGACGCGAACACTGAAGCTTTCTTT. Protein product: CASSLIRTDANTEAFF.

This clonotype was observed a handful of times. The V call is TRBV7-9, the J call TRBJ2-7, with D tentatively TRBD2 (6 bases). V lost 0 bases and J lost 1, with 13 bases in between. CDR3 length equals 16 residues. The germline V gene has CDR1 SEHNR and CDR2 FQNEAQ (reference sequence). The CDR3 DNA reads TGTGCCAGCAGCTTAGCCGCCCAGCGGGCGTCCTACGAGCAGTACTTC. This gives the protein CASSLAAQRASYEQYF.

This chain connects TRBV3-1 to TRBJ1-6, with 7 bases identical to TRBD1. Germline lookup yields CDR1 LGHDT and CDR2 YNNKEL (reference sequence). V gave up 1 base and J gave up 12 bases; unmatched junction bases: 6. The CDR3 sequence is 14 residues long. The CDR3 spells CASSQGDRVQPLHF. DNA of the CDR3: TGTGCCAGCAGCCAAGGCGACAGGGTCCAACCCCTCCACTTT.

In its sample, this clonotype was seen a few times. The rearrangement uses TRBV12-3 or TRBV12-4 and TRBJ2-5; 10 nucleotides align to TRBD2. This CDR3 region has 16 residues. V trimming: 1 base; J trimming: 4 bases; junction bases outside the gene matches: 6. Written as DNA, the CDR3 is TGTGCCAGCAGTTTAGAGGGGACTAGCGACCGAGAGACCCAGTACTTC. As protein: CASSLEGTSDRETQYF.

The chain has TRBV5-5 and TRBJ2-7; 8 nucleotides line up with TRBD1. V trimming: 3 bases; J trimming: 2 bases; junction bases outside the gene matches: 4. From germline, CDR1 is SGHKS and CDR2 YYEKEE (reference sequence). The CDR3 extends over 14 amino acids. The CDR3 bases are TGTGCCAGCAGCTACGGACAGGGTGCCTACGAGCAGTACTTC. It is translated as CASSYGQGAYEQYF. Based on the CDR3 plus reference TRBV5-5 and TRBJ2-7, the full variable domain is DAGVTQSPTHLIKTRGQQVTLRCSPISGHKSVSWYQQVLGQGPQFIFQYYEKEERGRGNFPDRFSARQFPNYSSELNVNALLLGDSALYLCASSYGQGAYEQYFGPGTRLTVT.

This rearrangement joins TRBV7-6 to TRBJ1-6; no clear D gene. This CDR3 has 16 residues. Germline V gives CDR1 SGHVS, CDR2 FNYEAQ. Deletions cut 1 base from V and 4 bases from J, with 11 bases between. This chain's CDR3 is CASSLDLPTYNSPLHF. In DNA, the CDR3 is TGTGCCAGCAGCTTAGATCTCCCTACTTATAATTCACCCCTCCACTTT.

The chain recombines TRBV2 with TRBJ2-7, with 9 bases lining up with TRBD2. Trimming cost V 6 bases and J 0 bases; bases outside gene matches: 6. This CDR3 is 15 amino acids long. CDR1 SNHLY and CDR2 FYNNEI come from the germline V gene. The CDR3 sequence: CASSSSGGSSYEQYF. The CDR3 nucleotides read TGTGCCAGCAGCAGTAGCGGGGGAAGCTCCTACGAGCAGTACTTC.